This T cell receptor beta chain was obtained from a study of human T cells and chemical hapten exposure. TCRdb re-analysed the RACE reads in MiXCR, keeping a single row per CDR3 protein. Of about 140,000 distinct CDR3 sequences in the sample, over 9.5% were seen once. The germline CDR1 and CDR2 sequences are MDHEN and SYDVKM. This CDR3 is built from 13 residues. Trimming took 7 bases from V and 6 from J, leaving 15 bases between them. The time point was: patch test 2, 6 weeks after DPC sensitization. The treatment is: therapeutic diphenylcyclopropenone sensitization with weekly scalp DPC. Many counts were recorded for this clonotype.

This chain joins TRBV28 and TRBJ1-1, with D unresolved. This specimen consisted of whole blood, obtained in connection with sensitization to the hapten diphenylcyclopropenone (DPC). This receptor was obtained from a woman aged 45 to 65 with alopecia areata. Some clones in this sample may be carry-over from other donors' samples. The CDR3 region is CASISKFRPEAFF. CDR3 nucleotides: TGTGCCAGCATTTCCAAATTCAGGCCTGAAGCTTTCTTT.